This T cell receptor (beta chain) is from a study of blood T cell repertoires in COVID-19. The ends were cut back, 8 bases at V and 2 bases at J, with 18 bases in the middle. In germline, CDR1 is KGHSH, CDR2 LQKENI. The CDR3 loop spans 16 amino acids. Libraries were prepared by immunoSEQ multiplex PCR; TCRdb keeps only in-frame clonotypes and omits some of them. The sample holds some 190,000 clones, 85% seen once. The receptor's source is a person in their 70s with COVID-19, enrolled during active disease. The sequenced sample was peripheral blood. This chain joins TRBV18 and TRBJ2-2; D might be TRBD1 (6 bases). CDR3 residues: CASTTTGQRNTGELFF. The CDR3 nucleotides are TGTGCCAGCACAACAACGGGACAACGAAACACCGGGGAGCTGTTTTTT.